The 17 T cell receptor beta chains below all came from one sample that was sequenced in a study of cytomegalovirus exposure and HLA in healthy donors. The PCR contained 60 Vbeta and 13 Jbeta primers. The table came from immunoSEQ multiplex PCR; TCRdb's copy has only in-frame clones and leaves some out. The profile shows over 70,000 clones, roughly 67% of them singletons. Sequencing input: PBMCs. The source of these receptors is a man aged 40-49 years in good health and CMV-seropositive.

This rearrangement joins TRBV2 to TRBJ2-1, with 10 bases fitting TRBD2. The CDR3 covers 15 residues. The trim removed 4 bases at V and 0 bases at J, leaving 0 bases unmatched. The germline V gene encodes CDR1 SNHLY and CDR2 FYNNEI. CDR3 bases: TGTGCCAGCAGTGCTAGCGGGAGCTCCTACAATGAGCAGTTCTTC. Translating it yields CASSASGSSYNEQFF.

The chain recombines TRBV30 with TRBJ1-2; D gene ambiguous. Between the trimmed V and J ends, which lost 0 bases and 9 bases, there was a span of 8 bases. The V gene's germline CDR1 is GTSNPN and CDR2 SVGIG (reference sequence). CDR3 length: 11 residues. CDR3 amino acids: CAWSVALSYTF. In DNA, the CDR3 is TGTGCCTGGAGTGTAGCTTTGAGCTACACCTTC.

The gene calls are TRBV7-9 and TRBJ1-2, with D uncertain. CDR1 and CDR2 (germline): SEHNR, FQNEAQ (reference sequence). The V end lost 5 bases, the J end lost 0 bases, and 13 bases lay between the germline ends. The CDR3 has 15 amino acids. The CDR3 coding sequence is TGTGCCAGCAGCCCACCTGCAGCGACTAACTATGGCTACACCTTC. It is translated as CASSPPAATNYGYTF.

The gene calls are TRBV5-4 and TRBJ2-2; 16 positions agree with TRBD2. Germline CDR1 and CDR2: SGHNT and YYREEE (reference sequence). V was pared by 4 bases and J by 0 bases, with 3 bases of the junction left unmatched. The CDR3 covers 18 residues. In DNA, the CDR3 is TGTGCCAGCAGCCAGGGACTAGCGGGAGGGCCGAACACCGGGGAGCTGTTTTTT. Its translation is CASSQGLAGGPNTGELFF.

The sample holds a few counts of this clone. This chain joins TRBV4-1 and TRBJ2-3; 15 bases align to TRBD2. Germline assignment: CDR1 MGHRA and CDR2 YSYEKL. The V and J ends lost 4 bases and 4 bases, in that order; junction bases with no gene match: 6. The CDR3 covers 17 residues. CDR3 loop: CASSRVGLAGGADTQYF. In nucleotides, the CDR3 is TGCGCCAGCAGCCGGGTGGGACTAGCGGGAGGAGCAGATACGCAGTATTTT.

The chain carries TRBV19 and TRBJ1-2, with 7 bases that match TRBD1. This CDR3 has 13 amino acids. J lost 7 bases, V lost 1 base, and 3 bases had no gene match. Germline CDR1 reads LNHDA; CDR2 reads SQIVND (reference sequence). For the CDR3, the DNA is TGTGCCAGTAGTATAGGAAAGGGGGCTGGCTACACCTTC. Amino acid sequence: CASSIGKGAGYTF. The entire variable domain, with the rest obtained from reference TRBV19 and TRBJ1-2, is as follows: DGGITQSPKYLFRKEGQNVTLSCEQNLNHDAMYWYRQDPGQGLRLIYYSQIVNDFQKGDIAEGYSVSREKKESFPLTVTSAQKNPTAFYLCASSIGKGAGYTFGSGTRLTVV.

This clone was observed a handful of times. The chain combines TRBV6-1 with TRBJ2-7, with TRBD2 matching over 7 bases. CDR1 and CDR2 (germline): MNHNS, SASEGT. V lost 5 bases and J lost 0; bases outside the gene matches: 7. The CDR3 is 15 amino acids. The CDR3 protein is CASSLGGTNSYEQYF. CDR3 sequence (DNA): TGTGCCAGCAGTCTCGGCGGGACTAACTCCTACGAGCAGTACTTC.

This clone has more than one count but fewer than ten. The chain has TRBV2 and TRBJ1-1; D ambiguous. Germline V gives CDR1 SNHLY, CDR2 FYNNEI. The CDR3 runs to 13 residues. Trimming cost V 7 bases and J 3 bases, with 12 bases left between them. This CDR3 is CASTGGGYTEAFF. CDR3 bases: TGTGCCAGCACAGGAGGCGGCTACACTGAAGCTTTCTTT.

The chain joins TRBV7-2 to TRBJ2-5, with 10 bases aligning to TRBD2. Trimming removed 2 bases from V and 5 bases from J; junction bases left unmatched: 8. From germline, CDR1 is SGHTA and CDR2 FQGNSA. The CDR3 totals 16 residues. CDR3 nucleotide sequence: TGTGCCAGCAGCTTAAGCCCAGCGGGGGGGCTGGAGACCCAGTACTTC. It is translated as CASSLSPAGGLETQYF.

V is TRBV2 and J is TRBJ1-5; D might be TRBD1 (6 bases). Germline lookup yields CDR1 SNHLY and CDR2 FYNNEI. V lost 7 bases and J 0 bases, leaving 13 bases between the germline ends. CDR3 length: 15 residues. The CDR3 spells CASNPTGYSNQPQHF. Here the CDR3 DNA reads TGTGCCAGCAATCCGACAGGCTATAGCAATCAGCCCCAGCATTTT.

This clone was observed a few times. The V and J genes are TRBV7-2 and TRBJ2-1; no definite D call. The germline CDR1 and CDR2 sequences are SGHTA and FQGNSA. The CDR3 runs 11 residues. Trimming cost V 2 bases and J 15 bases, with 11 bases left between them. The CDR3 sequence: CASSLRYQAFF. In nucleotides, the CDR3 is TGTGCCAGCAGCTTACGGTACCAGGCGTTCTTC.

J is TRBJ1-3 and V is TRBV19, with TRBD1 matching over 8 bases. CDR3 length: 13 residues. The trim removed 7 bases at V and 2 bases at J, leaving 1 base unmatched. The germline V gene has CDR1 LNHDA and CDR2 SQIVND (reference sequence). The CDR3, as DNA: TGTGCCAGTAAACAGGGGGCTGGAAACACCATATATTTT. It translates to CASKQGAGNTIYF.

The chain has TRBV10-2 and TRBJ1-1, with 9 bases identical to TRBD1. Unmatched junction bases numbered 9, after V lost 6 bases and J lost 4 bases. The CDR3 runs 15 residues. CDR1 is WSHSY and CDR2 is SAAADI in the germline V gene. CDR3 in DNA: TGCGCCAGCAGCGTAATGACAGGGGGAGGCACTGAAGCTTTCTTT. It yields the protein CASSVMTGGGTEAFF.

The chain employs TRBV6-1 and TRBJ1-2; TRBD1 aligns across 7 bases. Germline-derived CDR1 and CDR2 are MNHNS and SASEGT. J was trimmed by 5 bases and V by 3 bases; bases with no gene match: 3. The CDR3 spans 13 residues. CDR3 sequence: CASSDQGEYGYTF. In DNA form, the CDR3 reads TGTGCCAGCAGTGACCAGGGGGAGTATGGCTACACCTTC.

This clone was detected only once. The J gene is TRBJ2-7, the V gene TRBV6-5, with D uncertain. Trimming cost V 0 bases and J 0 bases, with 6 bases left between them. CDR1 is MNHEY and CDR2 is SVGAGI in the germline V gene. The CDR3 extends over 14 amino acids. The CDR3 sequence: CASSYSGSSYEQYF. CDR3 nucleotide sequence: TGTGCCAGCAGTTACTCGGGCAGCTCCTACGAGCAGTACTTC.

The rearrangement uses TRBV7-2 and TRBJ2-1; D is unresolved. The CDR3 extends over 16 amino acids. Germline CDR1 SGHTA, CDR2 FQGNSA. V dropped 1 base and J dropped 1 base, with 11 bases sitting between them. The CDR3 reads CASSLGGLVSYNEQFF. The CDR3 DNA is TGTGCCAGCAGCTTAGGAGGCCTAGTTTCCTACAATGAGCAGTTCTTC.

CDR3: CASSSRAGMNTEAFF. CDR3 nucleotide sequence: TGCGCCAGCAGCTCCCGTGCAGGTATGAACACTGAAGCTTTCTTT. J is TRBJ1-1 and V is TRBV5-1, with unresolved D. CDR1 and CDR2 from the germline V gene are SGHRS and YFSETQ. CDR3 length: 15 residues. Trimming took 3 bases from V and 0 from J, leaving 12 bases between them.